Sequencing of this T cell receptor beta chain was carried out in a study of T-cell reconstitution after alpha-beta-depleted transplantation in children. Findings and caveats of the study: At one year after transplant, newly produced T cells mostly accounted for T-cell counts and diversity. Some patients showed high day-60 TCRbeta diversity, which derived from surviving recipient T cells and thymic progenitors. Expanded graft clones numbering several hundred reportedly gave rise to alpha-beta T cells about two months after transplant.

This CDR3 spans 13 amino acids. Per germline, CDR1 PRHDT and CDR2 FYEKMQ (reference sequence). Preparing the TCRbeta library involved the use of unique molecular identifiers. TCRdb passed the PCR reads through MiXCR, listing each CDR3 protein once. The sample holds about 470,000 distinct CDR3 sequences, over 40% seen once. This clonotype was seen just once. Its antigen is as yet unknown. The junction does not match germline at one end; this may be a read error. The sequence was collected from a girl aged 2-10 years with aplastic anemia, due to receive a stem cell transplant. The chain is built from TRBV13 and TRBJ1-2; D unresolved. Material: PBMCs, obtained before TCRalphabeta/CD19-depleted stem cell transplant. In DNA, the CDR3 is TGTGCCAGCAGCTCAACGCCGGGTTATGGCGACACCTTC. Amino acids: CASSSTPGYGDTF.